These 9 T cell receptor beta chains share one sample of origin, sequenced in a study of blood T cell repertoires in COVID-19. The assay was immunoSEQ multiplex PCR, and TCRdb's table has in-frame clones only and misses some. The table shows hundreds of thousands of clones, with around 89% occurring only once. Sequencing was carried out using PBMCs or T cells enriched from blood (not recorded which). The source of these receptors is a woman between 18 and 29 years old who had recovered from COVID-19.

The rearrangement joins TRBV6-5 to TRBJ2-6; unclear D gene. The germline V and J ends were trimmed by 9 bases and 4 bases, with 10 bases remaining between them. Germline CDR1 and CDR2: MNHEY and SVGAGI. This CDR3 has 13 amino acids. The CDR3 DNA follows: TGTGCCAGTGCCCTGACAGGGGCCAACGTCCTGACTTTC. Protein product: CASALTGANVLTF.

The table lists this clone with a count of one. The chain has TRBV28 and TRBJ1-2, with D perhaps TRBD1 (6 bases). The CDR3 contains 13 residues. Germline V gene data show CDR1 as MDHEN and CDR2 as SYDVKM. The germline V and J ends were trimmed by 6 bases and 8 bases, with 16 bases remaining between them. The CDR3 DNA follows: TGTGCCAGCAGCCGGATTCAGGGGTGGGGCTACACCTTC. This codes for CASSRIQGWGYTF.

The rearrangement links TRBV14 to TRBJ1-1, with 12 bases lining up with TRBD1. This CDR3 is 16 amino acids long. V dropped 4 bases and J dropped 11; count of bases not matched to a gene: 14. Germline loops: CDR1 SGHDN, CDR2 FVKESK. The CDR3 nucleotides read TGTGCCAGCAGCCCGGGACAGGGGGCTTTGGGGCTAATGGCTTTCTTT. It encodes CASSPGQGALGLMAFF.

V gene TRBV18 combines with J gene TRBJ2-3; unclear D gene. The CDR3 is 14 amino acids. V was shortened by 3 bases and J by 0 bases, with 7 bases between the two germline ends. Germline V lookup: CDR1 KGHSH, CDR2 LQKENI. CDR3 amino acids: CASSPGQSTDTQYF. In nucleotides, the CDR3 is TGTGCCAGCTCACCTGGCCAGAGCACAGATACGCAGTATTTT.

This clone was counted once. The chain links TRBV27 to TRBJ1-5; D is unresolved. CDR1 and CDR2 (germline): MNHEY, SMNVEV (reference sequence). This CDR3 is built from 12 residues. CDR3 DNA sequence: TGTTCCGTCGGCGGAACCAATCAGCCCCAGCATTTT. Its translation: CSVGGTNQPQHF.

This chain links TRBV30 with TRBJ1-5, with 9 bases aligning to TRBD1. CDR3 length: 15 amino acids. Trimming cost V 3 bases and J 4 bases; bases outside gene matches: 7. Germline CDR1 and CDR2: GTSNPN and SVGIG (reference sequence). The CDR3 reads CAWSMPGTGNQPQHF. CDR3 nucleotide sequence: TGTGCCTGGAGCATGCCCGGGACAGGGAATCAGCCCCAGCATTTT.

A remark on this clone: This sample also contains other DNA sequences that code for the same CDR3. This chain joins TRBV5-1 and TRBJ2-5; D might be TRBD1 (6 bases). With 2 bases removed from V and 5 bases from J, the gap between germline ends came to 7 bases. Germline lookup yields CDR1 SGHRS and CDR2 YFSETQ. This CDR3 has 12 amino acids. In DNA, the CDR3 is TGCGCCAGCAGCTTAAGGGGGGAGACCCAGTACTTC. Protein sequence: CASSLRGETQYF. The full variable domain, in which reference TRBV5-1 and TRBJ2-5 provide the parts outside the CDR3, is KAGVTQTPRYLIKTRGQQVTLSCSPISGHRSVSWYQQTPGQGLQFLFEYFSETQRNKGNFPGRFSGRQFSNSRSEMNVSTLELGDSALYLCASSLRGETQYFGPGTRLLVL.

In DNA, the CDR3 is TGTGCCAGCAGTTTCCCACAGTCACTAGCGGGGCTAGGGGAGACCCAGTACTTC. It is translated as CASSFPQSLAGLGETQYF. The rearrangement joins TRBV6-2 or TRBV6-3 to TRBJ2-5, with 10 bases aligning to TRBD2. V lost 4 bases and J lost 5; bases outside the gene matches: 16. There are 18 residues in the CDR3. Germline assignment: CDR1 MNHEY and CDR2 SVGEGT.

The rearrangement uses TRBV9 and TRBJ1-2; unclear D gene. Germline lookup yields CDR1 SGDLS and CDR2 YYNGEE. This CDR3 region has 15 residues. V was trimmed by 3 bases and J by 0 bases, leaving 12 bases between them. The CDR3 sequence is CASSAADRSNYGYTF. Here the CDR3 DNA reads TGTGCCAGCAGCGCCGCGGATCGCTCTAACTATGGCTACACCTTC.